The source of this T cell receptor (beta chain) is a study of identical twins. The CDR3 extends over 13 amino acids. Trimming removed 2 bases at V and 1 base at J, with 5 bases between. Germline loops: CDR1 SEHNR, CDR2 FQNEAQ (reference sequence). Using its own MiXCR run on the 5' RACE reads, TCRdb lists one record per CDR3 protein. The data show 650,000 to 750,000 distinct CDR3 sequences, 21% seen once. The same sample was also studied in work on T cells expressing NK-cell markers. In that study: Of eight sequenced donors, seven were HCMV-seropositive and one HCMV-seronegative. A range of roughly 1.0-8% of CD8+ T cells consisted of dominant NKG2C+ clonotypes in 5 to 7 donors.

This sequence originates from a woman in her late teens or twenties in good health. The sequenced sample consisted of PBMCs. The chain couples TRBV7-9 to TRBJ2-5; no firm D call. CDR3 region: CASSLWIQETQYF. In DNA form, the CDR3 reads TGTGCCAGCAGCTTATGGATCCAAGAGACCCAGTACTTC.